The following is a TCR beta chain sequence with its context. The antigen it recognizes is unknown. Per-nucleotide qualities are absent, and no much larger clonotype sits a single base away. Trimming costs V 4 bases and J 5 bases, and their ends lie 14 bases apart. The CDR3 measures 14 amino acids from cysteine to phenylalanine. The retained sequence is limited to the CDR3, 42 bases, with the frame set at the first base. For CDR1 and CDR2, the germline V gene lists MGHDK and SYGVNS. This sample stems from a study of blood T cell repertoires in COVID-19 (dated by TCRdb to between 2020 and 2021). General notes on the study: Collaborator samples came from the United States, Italy and Spain and covered acute and convalescent phases of COVID-19. The prospective study material was composed of cDNA or gDNA derived from T cells, B-cell-depleted T cells, or PBMCs. The dataset comprised deeply sampled blood TCRbeta repertoires from subjects exposed to, actively infected with, or recovered from COVID-19. The repertoires were made available in a free public database intended to serve as a resource for research on the immune response to SARS-CoV-2. Samples came from the ongoing ImmuneRACE study (first 160 participants) plus 1,254 subjects from 6 global collaborators. Nearly every sample came with metadata listing a de-identified subject ID, COVID-19 status, age in years and sex. Where HLA class I and class II types were available, the types were taken from metadata supplied by the sample provider, not from assay-based typing.

At one collaborating source in Seattle, patients were enrolled during active infection and were followed longitudinally through the course of disease. Collaborating institutions collected whole blood in K2EDTA tubes following their own protocols. For TCRbeta analysis, collaborators shipped samples as frozen whole blood, isolated PBMCs, or DNA extracted from either of those sample types. TCRbeta CDR3 regions were amplified from genomic DNA using the immunoSEQ Assay, a bias-controlled multiplex PCR. Regarding the original processing steps: The number of nucleated cells in each sample was estimated by amplification of reference gene primers within the assay. To quantify the absolute abundance of each unique TCRbeta CDR3 rearrangement, sequence reads were collapsed and filtered. For each sample, productive Simpson clonality was calculated as the square root of Simpson's diversity index over productive rearrangements. Sourced from immuneACCESS, this table was stored by TCRdb with only in-frame sequences that have V and J called. A share of the clones is absent; for the studies checked, an unresolved V gene accounts for under half, and the remainder has no known explanation. V and J calls plus clone size are reproduced from that table; the DNA served to infer D and trimming. A total of some 70,000 clones appear in this sample, roughly 72% of them only once. The ten largest make up just under 15% of the sample.

Overall study results and their limits: The quantity of clinical and demographic metadata differed by source and by participant and was supplied without curation.

The chain was built from TRBV25-1 and TRBJ1-1, with no D gene named confidently. The sequenced sample consisted of peripheral blood. The sequence was collected from a man aged 60 to 69 with COVID-19, enrolled during active disease. The CDR3 has the sequence CASSGYSISTEAFF. The DNA sequence follows: TGTGCCAGCAGTGGGTACAGTATTTCGACTGAAGCTTTCTTT.